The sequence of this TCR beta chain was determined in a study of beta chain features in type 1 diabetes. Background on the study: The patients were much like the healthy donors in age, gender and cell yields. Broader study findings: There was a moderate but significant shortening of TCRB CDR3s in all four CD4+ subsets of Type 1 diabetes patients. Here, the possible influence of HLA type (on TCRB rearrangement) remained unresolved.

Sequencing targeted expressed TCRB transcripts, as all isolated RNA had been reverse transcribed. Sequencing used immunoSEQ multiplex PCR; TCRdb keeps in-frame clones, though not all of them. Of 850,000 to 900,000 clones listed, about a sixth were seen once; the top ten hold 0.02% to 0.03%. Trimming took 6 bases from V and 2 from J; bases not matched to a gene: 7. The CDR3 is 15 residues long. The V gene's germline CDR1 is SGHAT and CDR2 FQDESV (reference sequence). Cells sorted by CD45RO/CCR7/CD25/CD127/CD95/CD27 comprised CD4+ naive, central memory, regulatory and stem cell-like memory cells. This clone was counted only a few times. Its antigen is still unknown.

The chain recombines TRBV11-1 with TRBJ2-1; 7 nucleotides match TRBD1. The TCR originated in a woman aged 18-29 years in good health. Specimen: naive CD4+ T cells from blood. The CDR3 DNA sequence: TGTGCCAGCAGTCAAAACAGGGGTACCTACAATGAGCAGTTCTTC. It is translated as CASSQNRGTYNEQFF.